The entry below describes one TCR beta chain. Its antigen is unidentified. The data were obtained in a study of blood T cells in healthy people across ages. Turning to the study itself: About one barcoded beta molecule per two T cells came from capture by template switching.

The extraction recovered at least 6 micrograms of total RNA per sample. Using a J-beta primer mix together with a sample-barcoded 5' primer, a second PCR was run for roughly 6 to 11 cycles. TCRdb reprocessed the 5' RACE reads via MiXCR and lists one record per CDR3 protein. The sample has 650,000 to 1,000,000 distinct CDR3 sequences; under 40% are singletons. Points from the study as a whole: Naive CD4+ cell counts and diversity both ran higher in long-lived than in aged donors. A strong correlation between TCR beta diversity and naive T cell percentage was seen.

The source is a man younger than 30 in good health. The sequenced sample consisted of blood.

The CDR3 reads CSATEVSGNTIYF. CDR3 coding DNA: TGCAGTGCTACGGAAGTCTCTGGAAACACCATATATTTT. The chain links TRBV20-1 to TRBJ1-3; D unclear. Per germline, CDR1 DFQATT and CDR2 SNEGSKA (reference sequence). Trimming left V 4 bases short and J 0 bases short, with 7 bases between. The CDR3 is 13 residues long.